This is a list of T cell receptor beta chains from one sample in a study of identical twins' blood T cells. One entry per CDR3 protein, called by TCRdb with MiXCR from the 5' RACE reads. Here the sample spans roughly 340,000 distinct CDR3 sequences, about 28% being singletons. The sample comprised PBMCs. All receptors derive from a woman aged 18-55 years in good health. The CDR3 runs from the conserved cysteine through the conserved F or W. The D gene is left open where the match is weak. Clone size is given for some rows only: seen once, a few or many times, or a class if the clone is expanded.

j_call d_call v_call cdr3_length clone_size cdr3_aa cdr3_nt
TRBJ1-1 . TRBV10-3 12 many CAISESSAEAFF TGTGCCATCAGTGAGTCGAGCGCTGAAGCTTTCTTT
TRBJ1-2 . TRBV28 14 . CASSPRLTGYGYTF TGTGCCAGCAGTCCAAGGTTGACGGGCTATGGCTACACCTTC
TRBJ1-4 TRBD1 TRBV7-9 16 . CASSKLQGATNEKLFF TGTGCCAGCAGCAAATTACAGGGGGCAACTAATGAAAAACTGTTTTTT
TRBJ1-6 . TRBV20-1 15 . CSTRLKGRYNSPLHF TGCAGTACTAGATTAAAGGGACGGTATAATTCACCCCTCCACTTT
TRBJ1-1 . TRBV3-1 16 . CASSPRAGLMNTEAFF TGTGCCAGCAGCCCCCGAGCGGGGCTGATGAACACTGAAGCTTTCTTT
TRBJ1-6 . TRBV6-5 12 many CASSQARSPLHF TGTGCCAGCAGTCAGGCCAGGTCACCCCTCCACTTT
TRBJ2-2 TRBD1 TRBV20-1 15 few CSARPSDREKAELFF TGCAGTGCTAGACCCAGTGACAGGGAGAAAGCGGAGCTGTTTTTT
TRBJ2-3 . TRBV7-7 14 few CASSQTGLTDTQYF TGTGCTAGCTCTCAGACAGGTCTCACAGATACGCAGTATTTT
TRBJ1-1 . TRBV7-2 15 . CASSITGTLNTEAFF TGTGCCAGCAGCATAACCGGGACATTGAACACTGAAGCTTTCTTT
TRBJ2-7 TRBD2 TRBV10-2 16 . CASSKSKTSVQYEQYF TGCGCCAGCAGTAAGTCTAAGACTAGCGTTCAATACGAGCAGTACTTC
TRBJ2-1 . TRBV6-5 14 . CSSSYSWGSNEQFF TGTTCCAGCAGTTACTCGTGGGGTTCGAATGAGCAGTTCTTC
TRBJ1-3 . TRBV5-1 14 few CASSLVESGNTIYF TGCGCCAGCAGCTTGGTAGAGTCTGGAAACACCATATATTTT
TRBJ1-1 . TRBV20-1 12 . CSALALNTEAFF TGCAGCGCTCTCGCCCTGAACACTGAAGCTTTCTTT
TRBJ1-1 . TRBV7-2 16 . CASRRGRGSFNTEAFF TGTGCCAGCAGGCGGGGGCGCGGATCATTTAATACTGAAGCTTTCTTT
TRBJ2-3 TRBD2 TRBV19 16 . CASNAGGPWMGDTQYF TGTGCCAGTAATGCGGGAGGACCGTGGATGGGAGATACGCAGTATTTT
TRBJ2-3 . TRBV5-5 14 . CASSPKVLADTQYF TGTGCCAGCAGCCCGAAGGTCCTCGCAGATACGCAGTATTTT
TRBJ2-1 . TRBV20-1 14 . CSARVASAYNEQFF TGCAGTGCTAGAGTGGCTAGCGCCTACAATGAGCAGTTCTTC
TRBJ2-2 . TRBV12-3/TRBV12-4 15 many CASSHLRGYTGELFF TGTGCCAGCAGTCACTTAAGGGGGTACACCGGGGAGCTGTTTTTT
TRBJ1-2 . TRBV3-1 13 few CASSQDGSYGYTF TGTGCCAGCAGCCAAGATGGCAGTTATGGCTACACCTTC
TRBJ1-4 . TRBV5-1 12 . CVSSFTDEKLFF TGCGTCAGCAGCTTCACCGATGAAAAACTGTTTTTT
TRBJ2-3 TRBD2 TRBV20-1 14 . CSARVAGGTDTQYF TGCAGTGCTAGGGTAGCGGGAGGGACAGATACGCAGTATTTT
TRBJ2-2 . TRBV2 14 many CASSVRVNTGELFF TGTGCCAGCAGTGTAAGGGTGAACACCGGGGAGCTGTTTTTT